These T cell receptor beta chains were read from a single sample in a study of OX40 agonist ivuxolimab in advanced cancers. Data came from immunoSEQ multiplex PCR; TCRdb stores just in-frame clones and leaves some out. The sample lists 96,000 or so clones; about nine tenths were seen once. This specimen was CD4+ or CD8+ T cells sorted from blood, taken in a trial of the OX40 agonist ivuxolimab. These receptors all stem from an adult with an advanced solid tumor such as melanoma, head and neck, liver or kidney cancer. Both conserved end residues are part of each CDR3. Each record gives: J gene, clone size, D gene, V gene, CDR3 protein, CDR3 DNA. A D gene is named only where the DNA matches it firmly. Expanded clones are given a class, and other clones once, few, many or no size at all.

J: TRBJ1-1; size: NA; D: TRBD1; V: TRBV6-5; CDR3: CASLTGANTEAFF; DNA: TGTGCCAGCCTGACAGGGGCGAACACTGAAGCTTTCTTT
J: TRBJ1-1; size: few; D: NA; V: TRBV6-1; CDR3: CASLLSTDTEAFF; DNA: TGTGCCTCACTGCTCTCGACAGACACTGAAGCTTTCTTT
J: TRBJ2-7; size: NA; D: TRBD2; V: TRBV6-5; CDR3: CASSPGLGFYEQYF; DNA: TGTGCCAGCAGTCCCGGACTAGGTTTCTACGAGCAGTACTTC
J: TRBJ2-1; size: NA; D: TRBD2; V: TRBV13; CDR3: CASSPTKTSGRQFF; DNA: TGTGCCAGCAGCCCGACAAAGACTAGCGGGAGGCAGTTCTTC
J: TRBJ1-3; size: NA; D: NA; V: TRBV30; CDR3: CAWSTDSSFSGNTIYF; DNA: TGTGCCTGGAGCACGGACAGCTCCTTCTCTGGAAACACCATATATTTT
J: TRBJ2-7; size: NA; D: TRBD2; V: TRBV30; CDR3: CAWSKAGGHNEQYF; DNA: TGTGCCTGGAGTAAGGCGGGAGGACATAACGAGCAGTACTTC
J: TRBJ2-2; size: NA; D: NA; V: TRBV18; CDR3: CASSREQLILNTGELFF; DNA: TGTGCCAGCTCACGAGAACAACTGATACTGAACACCGGGGAGCTGTTTTTT
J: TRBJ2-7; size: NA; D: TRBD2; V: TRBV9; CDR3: CASSVGEGEQYF; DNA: TGTGCCAGCAGCGTAGGGGAGGGCGAGCAGTACTTC
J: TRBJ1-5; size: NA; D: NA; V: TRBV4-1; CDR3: CASSQGLQGTLHQPQHF; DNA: TGCGCCAGCAGCCAGGGCCTTCAGGGGACTTTGCATCAGCCCCAGCATTTT
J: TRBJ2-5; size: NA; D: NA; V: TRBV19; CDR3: CASSPWTNQETQYF; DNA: TGTGCCAGTAGTCCTTGGACAAATCAAGAGACCCAGTACTTC
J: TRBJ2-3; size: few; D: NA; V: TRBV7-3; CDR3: CASSLGLAGLGTDTQYF; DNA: TGTGCCAGCAGCTTAGGCCTGGCGGGACTTGGCACAGATACGCAGTATTTT
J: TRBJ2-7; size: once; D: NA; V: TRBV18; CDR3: CASSRPPSYEQYF; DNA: TGTGCCAGCTCACGACCGCCGTCCTACGAGCAGTACTTC
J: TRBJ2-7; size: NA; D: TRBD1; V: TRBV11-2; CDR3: CASSSDRVTEQYF; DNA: TGTGCCAGCAGCTCCGACAGGGTAACCGAGCAGTACTTC
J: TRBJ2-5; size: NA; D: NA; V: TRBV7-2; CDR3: CASSLGAGRETQYF; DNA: TGTGCCAGCAGCTTAGGGGCAGGGCGGGAGACCCAGTACTTC
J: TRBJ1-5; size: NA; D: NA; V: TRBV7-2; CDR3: CASSFRGLSNQPQHF; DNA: TGTGCCAGCAGCTTTCGGGGGCTCAGCAATCAGCCCCAGCATTTT
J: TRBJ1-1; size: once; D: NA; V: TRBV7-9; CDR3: CASSSPGGTEAFF; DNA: TGTGCCAGCAGCTCCCCCGGGGGAACTGAAGCTTTCTTT
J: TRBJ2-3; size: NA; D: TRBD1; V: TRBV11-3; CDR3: CASSSGQAYTDTQYF; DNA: TGTGCCAGCAGCTCGGGACAGGCCTACACAGATACGCAGTATTTT
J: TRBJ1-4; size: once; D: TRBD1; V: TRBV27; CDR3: CASSPSWDRGRPGHPATNEKLFF; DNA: TGTGCCAGCAGCCCGTCCTGGGACAGGGGTCGACCGGGGCACCCCGCAACTAATGAAAAACTGTTTTTT
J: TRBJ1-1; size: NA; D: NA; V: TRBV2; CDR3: CASTLNGGRNTEAFF; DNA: TGTGCCAGCACCCTAAACGGGGGACGGAACACTGAAGCTTTCTTT
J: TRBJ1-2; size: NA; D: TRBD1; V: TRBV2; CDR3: CASRGPNRGRGGYTF; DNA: TGTGCCAGTCGGGGGCCTAACAGGGGGCGAGGTGGCTACACCTTC
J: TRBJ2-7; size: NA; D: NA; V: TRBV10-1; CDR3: CASTVTRAPYYEQYF; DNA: TGCGCCAGCACCGTGACAAGAGCACCTTACTACGAGCAGTACTTC
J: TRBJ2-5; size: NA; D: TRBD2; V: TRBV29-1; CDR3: CSVESLAGRETQYF; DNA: TGCAGCGTTGAAAGTTTAGCGGGAAGAGAGACCCAGTACTTC
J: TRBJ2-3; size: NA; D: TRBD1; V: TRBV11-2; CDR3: CASSFQGAPASDTQYF; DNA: TGTGCCAGCAGCTTTCAGGGGGCACCAGCTTCTGATACGCAGTATTTT
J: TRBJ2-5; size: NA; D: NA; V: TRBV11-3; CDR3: CASSFGPGLGETQYF; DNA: TGTGCCAGCAGCTTTGGGCCCGGGTTGGGGGAGACCCAGTACTTC
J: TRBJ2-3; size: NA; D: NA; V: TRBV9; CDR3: CASSRAAETGTSTDTQYF; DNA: TGTGCCAGCAGCCGAGCCGCCGAGACAGGCACTAGCACAGATACGCAGTATTTT
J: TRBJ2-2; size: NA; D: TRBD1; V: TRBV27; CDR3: CASSLDRGQGTGELFF; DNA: TGTGCCAGCAGTCTAGACAGGGGACAGGGCACCGGGGAGCTGTTTTTT
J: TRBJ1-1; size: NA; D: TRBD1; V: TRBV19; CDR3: CASSSGQGAFTEAFF; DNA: TGTGCCAGTAGTAGCGGCCAGGGGGCGTTTACTGAAGCTTTCTTT
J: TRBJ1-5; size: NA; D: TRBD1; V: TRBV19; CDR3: CASSKTGGGNQPQHF; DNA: TGTGCCAGTAGCAAGACAGGGGGGGGCAATCAGCCCCAGCATTTT
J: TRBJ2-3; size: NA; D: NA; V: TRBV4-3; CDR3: CASSHSDRRTDTQYF; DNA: TGCGCCAGCAGCCATTCGGACAGACGCACAGATACGCAGTATTTT
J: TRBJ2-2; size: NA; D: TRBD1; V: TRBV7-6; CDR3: CASSLGTGYTGELFF; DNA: TGTGCCAGCAGCTTAGGGACAGGGTACACCGGGGAGCTGTTTTTT
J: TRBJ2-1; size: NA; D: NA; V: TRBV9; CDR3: CASSVGTGATYNEQFF; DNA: TGTGCCAGCAGCGTAGGCACGGGGGCGACGTACAATGAGCAGTTCTTC
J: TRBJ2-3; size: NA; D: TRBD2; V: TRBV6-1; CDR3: CASSGRERGQQDTQYF; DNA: TGTGCCAGCAGTGGACGGGAGCGGGGCCAACAAGATACGCAGTATTTT
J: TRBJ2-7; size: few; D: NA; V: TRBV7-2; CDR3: CASSLSWQSYEQYF; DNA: TGTGCCAGCAGCTTATCTTGGCAGTCCTACGAGCAGTACTTC
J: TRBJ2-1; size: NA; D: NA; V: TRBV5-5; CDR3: CASSLGLDSSYNEQFF; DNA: TGTGCCAGCAGCTTGGGGCTGGACTCCTCCTACAATGAGCAGTTCTTC
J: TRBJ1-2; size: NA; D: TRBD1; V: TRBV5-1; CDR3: CAIQGGPYLYGYTF; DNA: TGCGCCATCCAGGGGGGGCCATATCTCTATGGCTACACCTTC
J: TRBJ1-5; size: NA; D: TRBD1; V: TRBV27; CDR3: CASSRGTASNQPQHF; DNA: TGTGCCAGCAGTCGCGGGACAGCTAGCAATCAGCCCCAGCATTTT
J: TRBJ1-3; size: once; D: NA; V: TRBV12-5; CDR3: CASGKWVRDLFGNTIYF; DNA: TGTGCTAGTGGTAAATGGGTGCGAGATCTATTTGGAAACACCATATATTTT
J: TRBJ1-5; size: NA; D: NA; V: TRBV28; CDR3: CASSPRGNQPQHF; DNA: TGTGCCAGCAGTCCCCGGGGCAATCAGCCCCAGCATTTT
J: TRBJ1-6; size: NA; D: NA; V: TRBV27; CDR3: CASSFRDPYNSPLHF; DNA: TGTGCCAGCAGTTTTCGGGATCCCTATAATTCACCCCTCCACTTT
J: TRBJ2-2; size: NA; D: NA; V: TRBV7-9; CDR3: CASSLLRDTGELFF; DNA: TGTGCCAGCAGCTTACTCAGGGACACCGGGGAGCTGTTTTTT
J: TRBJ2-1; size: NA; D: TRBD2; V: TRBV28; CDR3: CASSPRTSGRLNEQFF; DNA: TGTGCCAGCAGTCCACGGACTAGCGGGAGGTTAAATGAGCAGTTCTTC
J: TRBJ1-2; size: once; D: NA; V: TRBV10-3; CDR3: CAISEGNYGYTF; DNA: TGTGCCATCAGTGAGGGTAACTATGGCTACACCTTC
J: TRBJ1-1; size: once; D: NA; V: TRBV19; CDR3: CASSAGGGAGTEAFF; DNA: TGTGCCAGTAGTGCCGGAGGAGGGGCCGGCACTGAAGCTTTCTTT
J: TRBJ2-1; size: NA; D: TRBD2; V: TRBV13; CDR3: CASSLRDYYNEQFF; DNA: TGTGCCAGCAGTCTTCGGGACTACTACAATGAGCAGTTCTTC
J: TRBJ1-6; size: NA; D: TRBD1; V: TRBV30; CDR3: CAWDDTGAPYNSPLHF; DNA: TGTGCCTGGGATGATACAGGGGCTCCCTATAATTCACCCCTCCACTTT
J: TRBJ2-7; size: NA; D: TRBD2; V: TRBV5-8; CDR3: CASSLASGRARSREQYF; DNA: TGTGCCAGCAGCTTGGCTAGCGGGAGGGCCCGATCGCGCGAGCAGTACTTC
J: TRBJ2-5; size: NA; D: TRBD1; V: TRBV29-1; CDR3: CSVDLTGLQETQYF; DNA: TGCAGCGTTGATCTGACAGGGCTCCAAGAGACCCAGTACTTC
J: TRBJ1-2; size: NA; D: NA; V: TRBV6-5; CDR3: CASRMVTNYGYTF; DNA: TGTGCCAGCAGGATGGTGACCAATTATGGCTACACCTTC
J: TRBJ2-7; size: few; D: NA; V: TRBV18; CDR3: CASSAGLPGTVSSYEQYF; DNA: TGTGCCAGCTCAGCGGGTCTACCCGGGACTGTCAGCTCCTACGAGCAGTACTTC
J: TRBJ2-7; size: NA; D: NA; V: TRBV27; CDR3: CASGRRFSGAVDEQYF; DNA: TGTGCCAGCGGGCGTAGGTTTTCGGGCGCGGTGGACGAGCAGTACTTC
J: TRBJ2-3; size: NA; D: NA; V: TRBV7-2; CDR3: CASSLVSVADTDTQYF; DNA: TGTGCCAGCAGCTTAGTGTCGGTAGCGGACACAGATACGCAGTATTTT
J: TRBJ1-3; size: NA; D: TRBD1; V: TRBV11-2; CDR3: CASSIRTGSDGNTIYF; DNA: TGTGCCAGCAGCATTCGGACAGGATCGGATGGAAACACCATATATTTT
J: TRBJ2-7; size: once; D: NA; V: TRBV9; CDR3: CASSVTSRDGEQYF; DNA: TGTGCCAGCAGCGTAACCTCCCGGGACGGGGAGCAGTACTTC
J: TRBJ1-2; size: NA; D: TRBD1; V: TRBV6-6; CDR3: CASSYSAGGYGYTF; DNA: TGTGCCAGCAGTTATTCGGCAGGGGGCTATGGCTACACCTTC